Given below is one T cell receptor beta chain in context. Its antigen remains unknown. The data stem from a study of cytomegalovirus exposure and HLA in healthy donors. Study overall: HLA-typed donors were the source of approximately 86 million unique TCRs held in an early data release.

The PCR contained 60 Vbeta and 13 Jbeta primers. Clones were sequenced by immunoSEQ multiplex PCR, and TCRdb holds only the in-frame ones, with some missing. The data contain more than 110,000 clones, approximately 80% of them seen just once; the ten biggest clones take up nearly 4%. Germline V gene sequence: CDR1 SQVTM, CDR2 ANQGSEA. The CDR3 loop spans 14 amino acids. Trimming left V 7 bases short and J 0 bases short, with 14 bases between. Findings of the study overall: As a later analysis revealed, the rate of TCR association differed by HLA locus, with DRB1 most and HLA-C fewest. According to an earlier analysis, most TCR beta V segments yielded productive rearrangements about 87% or about 30% of the time. There were some public TCRs occurring in many donors, but most TCR sequences were rare.

V is TRBV29-1 and J is TRBJ2-3; D perhaps matches TRBD2 (5 bases). Sequencing was carried out using PBMCs. This clonotype was sampled from a male donor in good health and CMV-seronegative. The CDR3 region has the DNA TGCAGCGCTTTCAGCGGTTATAGCACAGATACGCAGTATTTT. As protein: CSAFSGYSTDTQYF.